Shown below are 31 T cell receptor beta chains from a single sample sequenced in a study of control samples from healthy donors and cancer patients. Repertoires were generated with immunoSEQ multiplex PCR, while TCRdb's copy carries only in-frame clones and drops some. The sample includes fewer than 130,000 clones, more than 75% seen only once; the top ten take around 4%. Material for sequencing was PBMCs. These receptors originate from a woman aged 60 to 75 with lung cancer.

The chain uses TRBV10-3 and TRBJ1-1, with 9 bases fitting TRBD1. V lost 6 bases and J lost 1; bases outside the gene matches: 3. Germline CDR1 is ENHRY and CDR2 is SYGVKD. The CDR3 extends over 14 amino acids. The CDR3 region has the DNA TGTGCCATCAGCCTGGGACAGGGGAACACTGAAGCTTTCTTT. Encoded protein: CAISLGQGNTEAFF.

J is TRBJ2-2 and V is TRBV6-6, with a possible D match to TRBD1 (5 bases). The CDR3 sequence is 15 residues long. Trimming pared 7 bases from V and 0 bases from J, leaving 12 bases between. Germline V gives CDR1 MNHNY, CDR2 SVGAGI (reference sequence). CDR3 amino acids: CASTQDTPNTGELFF. Written as DNA, the CDR3 is TGTGCCAGCACCCAGGACACTCCGAACACCGGGGAGCTGTTTTTT.

This clone was counted a single time. The chain employs TRBV14 and TRBJ1-6, with D possibly being TRBD1 (6 bases). The germline V and J ends were trimmed by 3 bases and 9 bases, with 12 bases remaining between them. This CDR3 spans 14 amino acids. Germline CDR1 SGHDN, CDR2 FVKESK. The CDR3 reads CASSHQGSGSPLHF. The CDR3 nucleotides are TGTGCCAGCAGCCATCAGGGGTCGGGTTCACCCCTCCACTTT.

V and J are TRBV9 and TRBJ2-1; weak D call: TRBD1 (5 bases). V dropped 4 bases and J dropped 8 bases, with 16 bases sitting between them. CDR3 length: 14 amino acids. Germline V lookup: CDR1 SGDLS, CDR2 YYNGEE. CDR3 protein: CASSPRSEGDEQFF. The CDR3 DNA follows: TGTGCCAGCAGCCCCCGATCAGAAGGGGATGAGCAGTTCTTC.

The gene calls are TRBV28 and TRBJ1-1, with 10 positions matching TRBD1. Per the germline V gene, CDR1 is MDHEN and CDR2 is SYDVKM. V gave up 6 bases and J gave up 3 bases; unmatched junction bases: 4. This CDR3 contains 14 residues. CDR3 sequence: CASRGQGLYTEAFF. The CDR3 DNA is TGTGCCAGCAGGGGACAGGGGCTTTACACTGAAGCTTTCTTT.

The CDR3 loop is CASSLEWFGPTNRVYEQYF. The DNA for the CDR3 is TGCGCCAGCAGCTTGGAGTGGTTCGGACCCACCAACCGGGTCTACGAGCAGTACTTC. This chain uses TRBV5-1 with TRBJ2-7; D call uncertain. The length of the CDR3 is 19 residues. Trimming cost V 0 bases and J 3 bases, with 25 bases left between them. CDR1 and CDR2 (germline): SGHRS, YFSETQ. Looking up the rest from reference TRBV5-1 and TRBJ2-7 gives the full variable domain: KAGVTQTPRYLIKTRGQQVTLSCSPISGHRSVSWYQQTPGQGLQFLFEYFSETQRNKGNFPGRFSGRQFSNSRSEMNVSTLELGDSALYLCASSLEWFGPTNRVYEQYFGPGTRLTVT.

The table lists this clone with many counts. The gene calls are TRBV11-2 and TRBJ1-5; no firm D call. Germline lookup yields CDR1 SGHAT and CDR2 FQNNGV. The CDR3 consists of 13 residues. Between the trimmed V and J ends, which lost 0 bases and 10 bases, there was a span of 10 bases. CDR3 protein: CASSLDPGSPQHF. CDR3 nucleotide sequence: TGTGCCAGCAGCTTAGATCCTGGTTCTCCCCAGCATTTT.

The chain has TRBV7-9 and TRBJ2-7, with TRBD1 matching over 7 bases. Looked up from germline, CDR1 is SEHNR and CDR2 is FQNEAQ (reference sequence). After removal of 3 bases from V and 5 bases from J, the junction contained 7 bases not matched to a gene. The CDR3 sequence is 14 residues long. This CDR3 is CASSFLGTEHEQYF. The CDR3 region has the DNA TGTGCCAGCAGCTTCCTAGGGACAGAACACGAGCAGTACTTC.

The CDR3 here is CASRGPGANVLTF. The CDR3 bases are TGTGCCAGCAGGGGGCCTGGGGCCAACGTCCTGACTTTC. The chain uses TRBV19 and TRBJ2-6, with 8 bases lining up with TRBD1. With 9 bases clipped from V and 2 bases from J, the junction kept 0 bases outside the gene matches. Looked up from germline, CDR1 is LNHDA and CDR2 is SQIVND (reference sequence). The CDR3 extends over 13 amino acids.

The chain recombines TRBV18 with TRBJ1-1; 8 positions agree with TRBD1. The germline gives CDR1 KGHSH, CDR2 LQKENI. V lost 4 bases and J lost 5; bases outside the gene matches: 6. The CDR3 has 14 amino acids. In nucleotides, the CDR3 is TGTGCCAGCTCACTAGACAGGGGAGGGACTGAAGCTTTCTTT. It yields the protein CASSLDRGGTEAFF. The variable domain in full, with the rest retrieved from reference TRBV18 and TRBJ1-1, is NAGVMQNPRHLVRRRGQEARLRCSPMKGHSHVYWYRQLPEEGLKFMVYLQKENIIDESGMPKERFSAEFPKEGPSILRIQQVVRGDSAAYFCASSLDRGGTEAFFGQGTRLTVV.

The rearrangement links TRBV30 to TRBJ1-1, with D possibly matching TRBD1 (5 bases). This CDR3 comprises 14 residues. The V gene lost 0 bases and the J gene lost 5 bases, with 13 bases spanning the gap. From germline, CDR1 is GTSNPN and CDR2 SVGIG (reference sequence). CDR3 bases: TGTGCCTGGAGTGTACAAACCCGGGGGACTGAAGCTTTCTTT. Encoded protein: CAWSVQTRGTEAFF.

The chain uses TRBV6-5 and TRBJ1-3, with D maybe TRBD1 (5 bases). The V gene lost 0 bases and the J gene lost 8 bases, with 14 bases spanning the gap. Germline assignment: CDR1 MNHEY and CDR2 SVGAGI. This CDR3 is built from 15 residues. CDR3 bases: TGTGCCAGCAGTTACTCAGCCCGGGGCTGGGACACCATATATTTT. This translates into CASSYSARGWDTIYF.

The chain carries TRBV19 and TRBJ1-2; D gene uncertain. From germline, CDR1 is LNHDA and CDR2 SQIVND (reference sequence). Trimming shortened V by 5 bases and J by 0 bases, and 13 bases separated the two germline ends. The CDR3 contains 15 residues. The CDR3 DNA sequence: TGTGCCAGTAGTGAAAGGTACAGTTCTAACTATGGCTACACCTTC. Translated: CASSERYSSNYGYTF.

The genes are TRBV9 and TRBJ1-1; D is uncertain. This CDR3 has 15 amino acids. With 4 bases removed from V and 2 bases from J, the gap between germline ends came to 15 bases. Germline CDR1 SGDLS, CDR2 YYNGEE. The CDR3 loop reads CASSSGPPLNTEAFF. For the CDR3, the DNA is TGTGCCAGCAGCTCGGGTCCGCCACTTAACACTGAAGCTTTCTTT.

V usage is TRBV18 and J usage is TRBJ2-7; 11 bases are shared with TRBD2. The CDR3 runs 15 residues. Germline V CDR1 and CDR2: KGHSH, LQKENI. J gave up 2 bases and V 3 bases, and 3 bases lay outside the gene matches. CDR3 DNA: TGTGCCAGCTCACCCGGGACTAGCGGTCCCTACGAGCAGTACTTC. Amino acid sequence: CASSPGTSGPYEQYF.

The rearrangement uses TRBV2 and TRBJ2-7; D is perhaps TRBD1 or TRBD2 (5 bases each). Deletions cut 2 bases from V and 0 bases from J, with 11 bases between. In germline, CDR1 is SNHLY, CDR2 FYNNEI. The CDR3 is made up of 15 amino acids. CDR3 residues: CASSEQRDGSYEQYF. The CDR3 region has the DNA TGTGCCAGCAGTGAACAGAGGGACGGCTCCTACGAGCAGTACTTC.

The rearrangement joins TRBV18 to TRBJ1-4; no firm D call. There are 15 residues in the CDR3. CDR1 is KGHSH, CDR2 LQKENI, per germline. V was clipped by 3 bases and J by 2 bases, with 10 bases between them. CDR3 in amino acids: CASSPQRETNEKLFF. The CDR3, as DNA: TGTGCCAGCTCACCCCAAAGGGAGACTAATGAAAAACTGTTTTTT.

The chain couples TRBV2 to TRBJ1-5; tentatively, D is TRBD1 (6 bases). V lost 7 bases, J lost 2 bases, and 15 bases lay in between. The CDR3 is 15 residues long. In germline, CDR1 is SNHLY, CDR2 FYNNEI. DNA for the CDR3: TGTGCCAGCAACGAACAGGGAATTGGCAATCAGCCCCAGCATTTT. Residues: CASNEQGIGNQPQHF.

The CDR3 nucleotides read TGTGCCAGCAGCCTGGGTGGGACAGGGAGGTCCGAGCAGTACTTC. Protein: CASSLGGTGRSEQYF. This rearrangement joins TRBV5-6 to TRBJ2-7, with 9 bases that match TRBD1. The V and J ends lost 4 bases and 6 bases, in that order; junction bases with no gene match: 11. CDR1 SGHDT and CDR2 YYEEEE come from the germline V gene. This CDR3 has 15 residues.

This chain uses TRBV6-2 or TRBV6-3 with TRBJ1-6; no reliable D call. The germline V and J ends were trimmed by 2 bases and 14 bases, with 13 bases remaining between them. The CDR3 extends over 13 amino acids. Germline loops: CDR1 MNHEY, CDR2 SVGEGT. The CDR3 sequence: CASSYPLGSTLHF. The CDR3 DNA is TGTGCCAGCAGTTACCCGTTAGGGAGCACCCTCCACTTT.

The rearrangement uses TRBV7-2 and TRBJ1-2; D possibly corresponds to TRBD1 (6 bases). Germline CDR1 and CDR2: SGHTA and FQGNSA. Trimming stripped 1 base from V and 9 bases from J, with 9 bases between. This CDR3 is built from 12 residues. The CDR3 DNA follows: TGTGCCAGCAGCTTAGGAGGGGACAGCTACACCTTC. Amino acid sequence: CASSLGGDSYTF.

This clone turned up a few times. The rearrangement uses TRBV19 and TRBJ2-5; D assignment may be TRBD1 or TRBD2 (5 bases each). The germline CDR1 and CDR2 sequences are LNHDA and SQIVND (reference sequence). Between the trimmed V and J ends, which lost 5 bases and 5 bases, there was a span of 12 bases. The CDR3 totals 13 residues. The CDR3 DNA reads TGTGCCAGTAGTGCCTCGGGGACGGAGACCCAGTACTTC. This sequence encodes CASSASGTETQYF.

This chain uses TRBV6-2 or TRBV6-3 with TRBJ2-3; D is undetermined. Germline V CDR1 and CDR2: MNHEY, SVGEGT. The CDR3 has 16 residues. V was pared by 0 bases and J by 0 bases, with 10 bases between. Here the CDR3 DNA reads TGTGCCAGCAGTTACTCCCAGGCGCCTAGCACAGATACGCAGTATTTT. Protein: CASSYSQAPSTDTQYF.

The gene calls are TRBV2 and TRBJ2-1, with 9 nucleotides matching TRBD1. V gave up 2 bases and J gave up 3 bases; unmatched junction bases: 2. From germline, CDR1 is SNHLY and CDR2 FYNNEI. The CDR3 extends over 15 amino acids. CDR3 in DNA: TGTGCCAGCAGTGAACCGGGACAGGGCTACAATGAGCAGTTCTTC. Translated: CASSEPGQGYNEQFF.

This chain links TRBV7-2 with TRBJ1-5; no clear D. Germline lookup yields CDR1 SGHTA and CDR2 FQGNSA. The length of the CDR3 is 15 residues. Trimming left V 3 bases short and J 2 bases short, with 11 bases between. The CDR3 region is CASSFSGEGNQPQHF. CDR3 bases: TGTGCCAGCAGCTTTAGTGGGGAGGGCAATCAGCCCCAGCATTTT.

The chain recombines TRBV7-3 with TRBJ2-1; 10 bases agree with TRBD2. V lost 4 bases to trimming and J lost 8 bases; unmatched junction nucleotides: 8. The CDR3 extends over 15 amino acids. Per germline, CDR1 SGHTA and CDR2 FQGTGA. The CDR3 spells CASSSSSGSYDEQFF. The CDR3 DNA reads TGTGCCAGCAGCTCGTCTAGCGGGAGTTATGATGAGCAGTTCTTC.

The gene calls are TRBV28 and TRBJ2-1; 8 nucleotides agree with TRBD2. Germline loops: CDR1 MDHEN, CDR2 SYDVKM. The CDR3 consists of 15 residues. Trimming took 5 bases from V and 5 from J; bases not matched to a gene: 8. CDR3 protein: CASSPSGREDNEQFF. In DNA form, the CDR3 reads TGTGCCAGCAGTCCAAGCGGGAGAGAGGACAATGAGCAGTTCTTC.

V and J are TRBV19 and TRBJ1-6, with D hard to call. The V gene lost 0 bases and the J gene lost 8 bases, with 20 bases spanning the gap. The CDR3 runs 18 residues. Germline CDR1 is LNHDA and CDR2 is SQIVND (reference sequence). The chain's CDR3 is CASSIDHGRTVDDSPLHF. The CDR3 DNA sequence: TGTGCCAGTAGTATAGATCACGGCAGGACTGTTGATGATTCACCCCTCCACTTT.

The rearrangement links TRBV7-8 to TRBJ1-5; TRBD1 is a possible D gene (6 bases). The V end was cut by 1 base, the J end by 6 bases, with 19 bases between. The CDR3 runs 17 residues. Germline CDR1 and CDR2: SGHVS and FQNEAQ. This CDR3 reads CASSLEGRGVGGQPQHF. DNA of the CDR3: TGTGCCAGCAGCTTAGAGGGTCGAGGCGTAGGGGGTCAGCCCCAGCATTTT. Full variable domain (remainder filled in from reference TRBV7-8 and TRBJ1-5): GAGVSQSPRYKVAKRGQDVALRCDPISGHVSLFWYQQALGQGPEFLTYFQNEAQLDKSGLPSDRFFAERPEGSVSTLKIQRTQQEDSAVYLCASSLEGRGVGGQPQHFGDGTRLSIL.

This clone was seen a single time. J is TRBJ1-2 and V is TRBV29-1; no definite D call. This CDR3 has 14 residues. The germline gives CDR1 SQVTM, CDR2 ANQGSEA. Between the trimmed V and J ends, which lost 3 bases and 4 bases, there was a span of 15 bases. DNA for the CDR3: TGCAGCGTTGATATAGCGGAGGACGTCTATGGCTACACCTTC. Its translation: CSVDIAEDVYGYTF. The whole variable domain, filled in from reference TRBV29-1 and TRBJ1-2, reads SAVISQKPSRDICQRGTSLTIQCQVDSQVTMMFWYRQQPGQSLTLIATANQGSEATYESGFVIDKFPISRPNLTFSTLTVSNMSPEDSSIYLCSVDIAEDVYGYTFGSGTRLTVV.

This sequence joins TRBV27 and TRBJ1-3; D unresolved. The CDR3 has 13 amino acids. CDR1 and CDR2 from the germline V gene are MNHEY and SMNVEV (reference sequence). Deletions cut 6 bases from V and 0 bases from J, with 6 bases between. CDR3 nucleotides: TGTGCCAGCAGGAGGGTCTCTGGAAACACCATATATTTT. Translation gives CASRRVSGNTIYF.